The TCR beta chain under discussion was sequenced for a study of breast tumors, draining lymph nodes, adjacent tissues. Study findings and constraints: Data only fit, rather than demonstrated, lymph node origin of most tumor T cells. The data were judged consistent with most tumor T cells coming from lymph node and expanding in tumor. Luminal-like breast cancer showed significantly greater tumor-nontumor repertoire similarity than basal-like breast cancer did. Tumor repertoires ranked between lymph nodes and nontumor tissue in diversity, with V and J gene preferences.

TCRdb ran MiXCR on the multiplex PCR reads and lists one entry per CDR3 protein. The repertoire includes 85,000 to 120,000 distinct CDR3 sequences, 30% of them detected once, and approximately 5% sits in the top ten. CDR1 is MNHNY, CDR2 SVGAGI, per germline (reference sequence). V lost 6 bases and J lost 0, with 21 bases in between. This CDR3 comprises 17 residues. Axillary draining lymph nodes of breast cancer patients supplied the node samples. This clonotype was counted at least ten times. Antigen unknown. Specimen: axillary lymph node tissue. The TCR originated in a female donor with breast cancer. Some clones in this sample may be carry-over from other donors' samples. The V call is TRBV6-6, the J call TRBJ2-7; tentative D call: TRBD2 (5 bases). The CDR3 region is CASRPPVGLISSYEQYF. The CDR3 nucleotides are TGTGCCAGCAGACCCCCGGTCGGACTGATTTCCTCCTACGAGCAGTACTTC.